The 10 T cell receptor beta chains below all came from one sample that was sequenced in a study of blood T cell repertoires in COVID-19 (dated by TCRdb to 2020 to 2021). Libraries were built with the immunoSEQ multiplex PCR assay. The immuneACCESS repertoire file appears here via TCRdb, limited to in-frame rearrangements. These files lack a portion of the clones; in checked studies, under half of the deficit traces to unresolved V genes, and the cause of the others is not known. The sample table lists hundreds of thousands of clones, 82% of them with a count of one. Clones ranked in the top ten supply 1.9% of the sample. Material for sequencing was peripheral blood. The origin of the receptors is a woman older than 75 with acute or convalescent COVID-19.

The CDR3 is CASRRGASGANVLTF. Here the CDR3 DNA reads TGTGCCAGTAGGCGGGGGGCCTCTGGGGCCAACGTCCTGACTTTC. The chain employs TRBV19 and TRBJ2-6; 8 bases agree with TRBD2. This CDR3 spans 15 amino acids. CDR1 and CDR2 from the germline V gene are LNHDA and SQIVND (reference sequence). The V gene end was trimmed by 6 bases and the J gene end by 0 bases; junction bases not matched to a gene: 1.

This chain uses TRBV11-2 with TRBJ1-5; 7 bases are shared with TRBD1. This CDR3 has 13 amino acids. The junction had 9 bases not matched to a gene; V was cut back by 5 bases and J by 11 bases. CDR1 SGHAT and CDR2 FQNNGV come from the germline V gene. CDR3 region: CASSAEGTVSQHF. DNA of the CDR3: TGTGCCAGCAGCGCCGAAGGGACAGTATCCCAGCATTTT. Based on the CDR3 plus reference TRBV11-2 and TRBJ1-5, the full variable domain is EAGVAQSPRYKIIEKRQSVAFWCNPISGHATLYWYQQILGQGPKLLIQFQNNGVVDDSQLPKDRFSAERLKGVDSTLKIQPAKLEDSAVYLCASSAEGTVSQHFGDGTRLSIL.

The CDR3 bases are TGTGCCAGCAGCTTAAACCGCCTGGGACAGGGTTTAACAGATACGCAGTATTTT. Its translation is CASSLNRLGQGLTDTQYF. This chain links TRBV7-3 with TRBJ2-3; 9 bases fit TRBD1. The CDR3 sequence is 18 residues long. Losses at the gene ends were 1 base for V and 3 bases for J; bases not matched to a gene: 11. The V gene's germline CDR1 is SGHTA and CDR2 FQGTGA.

This chain joins TRBV11-1 and TRBJ2-2; 9 positions match TRBD2. The CDR3 covers 16 residues. Germline CDR1 and CDR2: SGHAT and FQDESV (reference sequence). The V and J ends lost 4 bases and 0 bases, in that order; junction bases with no gene match: 3. The CDR3 spells CASSSKRGANTGELFF. CDR3 bases: TGTGCCAGCAGCTCCAAGCGGGGGGCGAACACCGGGGAGCTGTTTTTT.

The CDR3 nucleotides read TGTGCCAGTAGCATCAAGGGGTCTAAAGCTTTCTTT. It encodes CASSIKGSKAFF. The J gene is TRBJ1-1, the V gene TRBV19, with D possibly TRBD1 on 5 matching bases. Germline V gene lookup returns CDR1 LNHDA and CDR2 SQIVND (reference sequence). Trimming left V 6 bases short and J 9 bases short, with 14 bases between. This CDR3 contains 12 residues.

This clone occurred a few times. This chain joins TRBV6-5 and TRBJ1-1, with D unresolved. Germline loops: CDR1 MNHEY, CDR2 SVGAGI. V was shortened by 4 bases and J by 1 base, with 16 bases between the two germline ends. The CDR3 spans 16 residues. The CDR3 nucleotides are TGTGCCAGCAGTTTACGGTCGGGGTCAGGGAACACTGAAGCTTTCTTT. Translated, it gives CASSLRSGSGNTEAFF.

The rearrangement joins TRBV11-2 to TRBJ1-3; the D gene is possibly TRBD1 (6 bases). The CDR3 spans 16 residues. V lost 1 base and J 2 bases, leaving 12 bases between the germline ends. Germline V gene sequence: CDR1 SGHAT, CDR2 FQNNGV. CDR3 loop: CASSLGLPGAGNTIYF. CDR3 nucleotide sequence: TGTGCCAGCAGCTTAGGTCTTCCAGGGGCTGGAAACACCATATATTTT.

J is TRBJ2-1 and V is TRBV4-1; D might be TRBD2 (6 bases). The germline V gene encodes CDR1 MGHRA and CDR2 YSYEKL. The CDR3 has 16 residues. Trimming cost V 0 bases and J 6 bases, with 15 bases left between them. The CDR3 sequence is CASSQDRRAPLNEQFF. As DNA, the CDR3 is TGCGCCAGCAGCCAAGACAGGAGGGCCCCCCTCAATGAGCAGTTCTTC.

CDR3 amino acids: CASSIPGQGVSTGELFF. CDR3 coding DNA: TGTGCCAGTAGTATACCGGGACAAGGCGTGTCCACCGGGGAGCTGTTTTTT. The J gene is TRBJ2-2, the V gene TRBV19, with D maybe TRBD1 (6 bases). V lost 2 bases and J lost 4, with 17 bases in between. Germline V gives CDR1 LNHDA, CDR2 SQIVND (reference sequence). This CDR3 is built from 17 residues.

The genes are TRBV7-3 and TRBJ2-3, with a tentative D call TRBD2 (6 bases). In germline, CDR1 is SGHTA, CDR2 FQGTGA. The CDR3 contains 13 residues. The V end was cut by 3 bases, the J end by 3 bases, with 7 bases between. CDR3 sequence reads: CASSLGGTDTQYF. CDR3 bases: TGTGCCAGCAGCTTGGGGGGAACAGATACGCAGTATTTT.